Following are 23 T cell receptor beta chains from one sample sequenced in a study of cytomegalovirus exposure and HLA in healthy donors. With 60 Vbeta and 13 Jbeta primers, the PCR was carried out. Measured with immunoSEQ multiplex PCR; TCRdb has only the in-frame clones, and not every one. The sample lists some 180,000 clones, around 79% seen once, with about 4.4% in the top ten. Sequencing was done on a sample of PBMCs. The receptors stem from a woman aged 25 to 39 in good health and CMV-seropositive.

The chain employs TRBV7-2 and TRBJ1-2; TRBD1 agrees at 10 bases. This CDR3 region has 15 residues. Trimming at V came to 4 bases and at J to 4 bases, leaving 6 bases not matched to a gene. CDR1 is SGHTA and CDR2 is FQGNSA in the germline V gene. CDR3 sequence: CASSSTGGEGYGYTF. In nucleotides, the CDR3 is TGTGCCAGCAGCTCGACAGGGGGCGAGGGCTATGGCTACACCTTC.

The chain joins TRBV27 to TRBJ1-3; D unresolved. Germline CDR1 MNHEY, CDR2 SMNVEV (reference sequence). CDR3 size: 14 residues. V lost 1 base, J lost 2 bases, and 6 bases lay in between. CDR3 bases: TGTGCCAGCAGTTTATTGGGAGCTGGAAACACCATATATTTT. This translates into CASSLLGAGNTIYF.

The chain joins TRBV29-1 to TRBJ2-3; 8 positions agree with TRBD2. The V gene's germline CDR1 is SQVTM and CDR2 ANQGSEA. This CDR3 has 17 residues. J gave up 4 bases and V 0 bases, and 12 bases lay outside the gene matches. CDR3 region: CSVEELKPGLGADTQYF. CDR3 nucleotide sequence: TGCAGCGTTGAAGAGCTTAAACCGGGACTAGGGGCAGATACGCAGTATTTT.

V gene TRBV5-1 combines with J gene TRBJ1-4; D may be TRBD1 (5 bases). The V gene lost 4 bases and the J gene lost 7 bases, with 17 bases spanning the gap. The CDR3 covers 15 residues. Germline assignment: CDR1 SGHRS and CDR2 YFSETQ. The CDR3 region has the DNA TGCGCCAGCAGCGGCGGACATCCCCAACGTGAAAAACTGTTTTTT. Encoded protein: CASSGGHPQREKLFF.

The chain couples TRBV7-9 to TRBJ2-7; 7 nucleotides align to TRBD2. The CDR3 is made up of 13 amino acids. Germline-derived CDR1 and CDR2 are SEHNR and FQNEAQ (reference sequence). V gave up 2 bases and J gave up 6 bases; unmatched junction bases: 4. CDR3 bases: TGTGCCAGCAGCTTATCATTAGCGGGCGAGCAGTACTTC. This codes for CASSLSLAGEQYF.

This clone has just one count. Here the CDR3 reads CASSPPTRETQYF. The CDR3 coding sequence is TGTGCCAGCTCCCCCCCTACGCGAGAGACCCAGTACTTC. The chain has TRBV18 and TRBJ2-5; no firm D call. V was clipped by 6 bases and J by 4 bases, with 12 bases between them. The germline V gene encodes CDR1 KGHSH and CDR2 LQKENI. This CDR3 is built from 13 residues.

V is TRBV5-1 and J is TRBJ2-1, with D tentatively TRBD1 (6 bases). The germline V gene encodes CDR1 SGHRS and CDR2 YFSETQ. There are 16 residues in the CDR3. V lost 2 bases to trimming and J lost 4 bases, with 16 bases between them. The CDR3 here is CASSLGWDTAYNEQFF. CDR3 sequence (DNA): TGCGCCAGCAGCTTAGGGTGGGACACGGCATACAATGAGCAGTTCTTC. Complete variable domain (other parts from reference TRBV5-1 and TRBJ2-1): KAGVTQTPRYLIKTRGQQVTLSCSPISGHRSVSWYQQTPGQGLQFLFEYFSETQRNKGNFPGRFSGRQFSNSRSEMNVSTLELGDSALYLCASSLGWDTAYNEQFFGPGTRLTVL.

The V and J genes are TRBV9 and TRBJ1-6; D is uncertain. CDR1 SGDLS and CDR2 YYNGEE come from the germline V gene. The CDR3 consists of 15 residues. Trimming cost V 4 bases and J 0 bases, with 8 bases left between them. CDR3 loop: CASSRCSSYNSPLHF. In nucleotides, the CDR3 is TGTGCCAGCAGCCGCTGTAGCTCCTATAATTCACCCCTCCACTTT.

This clone has only a few counts. The chain recombines TRBV29-1 with TRBJ2-5, with a weak D call TRBD2 (5 bases). V shed 2 bases and J shed 2 bases, with 9 bases lying between them. CDR3 length equals 13 residues. Looked up from germline, CDR1 is SQVTM and CDR2 is ANQGSEA. The CDR3 reads CSVERTSQETQYF. In DNA form, the CDR3 reads TGCAGCGTTGAAAGGACTTCGCAAGAGACCCAGTACTTC.

The J gene is TRBJ1-2, the V gene TRBV7-9, with a weak D call TRBD1 (5 bases). Trimming took 5 bases from V and 8 from J, leaving 12 bases between them. Per the germline V gene, CDR1 is SEHNR and CDR2 is FQNEAQ (reference sequence). The CDR3 is 12 residues long. The CDR3, as DNA: TGTGCCAGCAGCAGGGGAGGGAACGGCTACACCTTC. The encoded protein is CASSRGGNGYTF.

This clone was seen a handful of times. J is TRBJ2-3 and V is TRBV13; 8 bases align to TRBD1. The CDR3 sequence is 15 residues long. V lost 0 bases to trimming and J lost 4 bases; unmatched junction nucleotides: 3. From germline, CDR1 is PRHDT and CDR2 FYEKMQ (reference sequence). The CDR3 DNA reads TGTGCCAGCAGCTTAGGGACAGGGGTTTCAGATACGCAGTATTTT. Translating gives CASSLGTGVSDTQYF.

CDR3 in DNA: TGTGCCAGCAGCACCCTCTACGTCGGGCAGGGGGCTGCCGGGGAGCTGTTTTTT. Translated: CASSTLYVGQGAAGELFF. The J gene is TRBJ2-2, the V gene TRBV11-2; 8 nucleotides match TRBD1. Germline lookup yields CDR1 SGHAT and CDR2 FQNNGV. This CDR3 comprises 18 residues. The trim removed 5 bases at V and 6 bases at J, leaving 17 bases unmatched.

V is TRBV5-6 and J is TRBJ1-5; maybe TRBD1 (6 bases). CDR1 and CDR2 (germline): SGHDT, YYEEEE. V dropped 1 base and J dropped 3 bases, with 8 bases sitting between them. The CDR3 covers 14 residues. The CDR3 reads CASSLYRDNQPQHF. Written as DNA, the CDR3 is TGTGCCAGCAGCTTGTACAGGGACAATCAGCCCCAGCATTTT.

The rearrangement links TRBV27 to TRBJ1-5; D not resolved. The V end was cut by 1 base, the J end by 4 bases, with 11 bases between. The CDR3 is 15 residues long. CDR1 and CDR2 from the germline V gene are MNHEY and SMNVEV (reference sequence). CDR3 region: CASSLFATVNQPQHF. The CDR3 DNA is TGTGCCAGCAGTTTATTTGCAACGGTAAATCAGCCCCAGCATTTT.

The V and J genes are TRBV5-1 and TRBJ2-5, with 10 nucleotides matching TRBD1. The CDR3 contains 14 residues. Trimming cost V 4 bases and J 5 bases; bases outside gene matches: 5. The germline V gene encodes CDR1 SGHRS and CDR2 YFSETQ. In DNA form, the CDR3 reads TGCGCCAGCAGCCCGGGACAGGGGCGCGAGACCCAGTACTTC. This translates into CASSPGQGRETQYF.

DNA of the CDR3: TGCGCCAGCAGACCCGGGACAGGATTGAACGAGCAGTACTTC. It specifies CASRPGTGLNEQYF. The chain uses TRBV5-1 and TRBJ2-7, with 8 nucleotides matching TRBD1. The ends lost 5 bases at V and 5 bases at J; junction bases unmatched: 9. Germline V gene data show CDR1 as SGHRS and CDR2 as YFSETQ. This CDR3 has 14 amino acids.

The count of this clone is one. The rearrangement uses TRBV15 and TRBJ2-3, with 7 nucleotides matching TRBD2. V dropped 0 bases and J dropped 6; count of bases not matched to a gene: 9. Germline V gives CDR1 LNHNV, CDR2 YYDKDF (reference sequence). The CDR3 consists of 16 residues. The CDR3 nucleotides are TGTGCCACCAGCAGAGACTCGGCTAGTAGCGGGGATACGCAGTATTTT. It is translated as CATSRDSASSGDTQYF.

V and J are TRBV10-3 and TRBJ1-5, with 7 bases identical to TRBD1. Trimming cost V 2 bases and J 4 bases; bases outside gene matches: 5. This CDR3 region has 15 residues. From germline, CDR1 is ENHRY and CDR2 SYGVKD. This chain's CDR3 is CAISEGTGENQPQHF. CDR3 bases: TGTGCCATCAGTGAGGGCACAGGGGAAAATCAGCCCCAGCATTTT.

This chain connects TRBV29-1 to TRBJ2-3; maybe TRBD2 (7 bases). This CDR3 region has 14 residues. Germline lookup yields CDR1 SQVTM and CDR2 ANQGSEA. For the CDR3, the DNA is TGCACCATTGGGAGGGGGGCGAGCACAGATACGCAGTATTTT. Translated: CTIGRGASTDTQYF.

This clone was recorded a few times. The chain uses TRBV5-1 and TRBJ2-1, with 8 nucleotides matching TRBD2. The V and J ends lost 5 bases and 3 bases, in that order; junction bases with no gene match: 7. Germline CDR1 reads SGHRS; CDR2 reads YFSETQ. CDR3 length: 15 residues. The CDR3 loop reads CASRSDSGDYNEQFF. CDR3 sequence (DNA): TGCGCCAGCAGATCAGATAGCGGGGACTACAATGAGCAGTTCTTC.

This sequence joins TRBV2 and TRBJ2-2, with 11 bases that match TRBD2. Germline CDR1 and CDR2: SNHLY and FYNNEI. The CDR3 length is 15 residues. With V trimmed by 0 bases and J by 8 bases, 2 bases remained unmatched. CDR3 in amino acids: CASSEAASGRGELFF. In DNA form, the CDR3 reads TGTGCCAGCAGTGAAGCGGCTAGCGGGAGGGGGGAGCTGTTTTTT.

This clone turned up a few times. V is TRBV19 and J is TRBJ2-2; maybe TRBD1 (6 bases). CDR3 length: 13 residues. Between the trimmed V and J ends, which lost 4 bases and 6 bases, there was a span of 9 bases. Germline V gives CDR1 LNHDA, CDR2 SQIVND (reference sequence). The DNA of the CDR3 is TGTGCCAGTAGTACCAGGGGTTCCGGGGAGCTGTTTTTT. Encoded protein: CASSTRGSGELFF. Filled out from reference TRBV19 and TRBJ2-2, the complete variable domain reads DGGITQSPKYLFRKEGQNVTLSCEQNLNHDAMYWYRQDPGQGLRLIYYSQIVNDFQKGDIAEGYSVSREKKESFPLTVTSAQKNPTAFYLCASSTRGSGELFFGEGSRLTVL.

The J gene is TRBJ2-6, the V gene TRBV30, with a weak D call TRBD2 (6 bases). Germline lookup yields CDR1 GTSNPN and CDR2 SVGIG (reference sequence). The V end lost 3 bases, the J end lost 3 bases, and 12 bases lay between the germline ends. The CDR3 extends over 15 amino acids. The CDR3 loop is CAWRNLGSGANVLTF. The CDR3 DNA reads TGTGCCTGGAGAAATCTCGGGAGTGGGGCCAACGTCCTGACTTTC.